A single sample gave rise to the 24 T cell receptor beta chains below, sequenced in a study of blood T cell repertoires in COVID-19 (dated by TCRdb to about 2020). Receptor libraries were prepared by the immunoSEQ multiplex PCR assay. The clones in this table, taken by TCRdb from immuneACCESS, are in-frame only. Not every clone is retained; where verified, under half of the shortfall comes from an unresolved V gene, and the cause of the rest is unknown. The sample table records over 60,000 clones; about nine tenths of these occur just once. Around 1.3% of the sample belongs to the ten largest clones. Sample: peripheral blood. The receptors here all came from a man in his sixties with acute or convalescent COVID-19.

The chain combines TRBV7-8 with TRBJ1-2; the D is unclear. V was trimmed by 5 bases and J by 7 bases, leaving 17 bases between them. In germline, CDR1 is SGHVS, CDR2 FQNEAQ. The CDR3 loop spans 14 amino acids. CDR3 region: CASSPFPGRGGYTF. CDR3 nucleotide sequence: TGTGCCAGCAGCCCCTTCCCTGGTCGGGGTGGCTACACCTTC. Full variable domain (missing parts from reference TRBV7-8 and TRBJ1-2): GAGVSQSPRYKVAKRGQDVALRCDPISGHVSLFWYQQALGQGPEFLTYFQNEAQLDKSGLPSDRFFAERPEGSVSTLKIQRTQQEDSAVYLCASSPFPGRGGYTFGSGTRLTVV.

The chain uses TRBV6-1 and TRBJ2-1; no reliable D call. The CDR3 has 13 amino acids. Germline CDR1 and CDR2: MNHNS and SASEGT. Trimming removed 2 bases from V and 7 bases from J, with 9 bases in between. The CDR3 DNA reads TGTGCCAGCAGTGAAATGCGGAAAAATGAGCAGTTCTTC. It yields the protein CASSEMRKNEQFF.

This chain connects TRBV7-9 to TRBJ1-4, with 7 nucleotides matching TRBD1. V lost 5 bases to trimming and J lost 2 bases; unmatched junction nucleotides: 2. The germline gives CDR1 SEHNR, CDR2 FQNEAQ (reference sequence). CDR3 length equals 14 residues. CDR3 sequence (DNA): TGTGCCAGCAGCCTGACAGGGACTAATGAAAAACTGTTTTTT. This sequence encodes CASSLTGTNEKLFF. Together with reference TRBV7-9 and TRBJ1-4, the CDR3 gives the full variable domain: DTGVSQNPRHKITKRGQNVTFRCDPISEHNRLYWYRQTLGQGPEFLTYFQNEAQLEKSRLLSDRFSAERPKGSFSTLEIQRTEQGDSAMYLCASSLTGTNEKLFFGSGTQLSVL.

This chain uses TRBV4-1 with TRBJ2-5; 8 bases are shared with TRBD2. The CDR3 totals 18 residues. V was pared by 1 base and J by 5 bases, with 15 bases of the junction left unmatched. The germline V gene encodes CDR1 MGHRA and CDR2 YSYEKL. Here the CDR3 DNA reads TGCGCCAGCAGCCAAGGACCCGGGGGGGGCCGGGGCCGGGAGACCCAGTACTTC. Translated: CASSQGPGGGRGRETQYF.

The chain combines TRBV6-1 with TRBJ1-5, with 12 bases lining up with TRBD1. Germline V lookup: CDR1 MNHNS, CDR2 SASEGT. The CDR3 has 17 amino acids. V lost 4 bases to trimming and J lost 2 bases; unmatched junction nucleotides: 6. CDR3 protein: CASSVRDRGPGNQPQHF. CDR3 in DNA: TGTGCCAGCAGTGTCCGGGACAGGGGGCCGGGCAATCAGCCCCAGCATTTT.

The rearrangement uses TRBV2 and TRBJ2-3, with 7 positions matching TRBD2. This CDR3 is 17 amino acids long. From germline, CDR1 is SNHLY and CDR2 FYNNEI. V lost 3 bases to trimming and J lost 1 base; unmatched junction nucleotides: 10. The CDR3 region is CASSEDFLSGGTDTQYF. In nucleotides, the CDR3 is TGTGCCAGCAGTGAGGACTTTTTGAGCGGGGGCACAGATACGCAGTATTTT. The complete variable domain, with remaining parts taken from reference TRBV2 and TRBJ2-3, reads EPEVTQTPSHQVTQMGQEVILRCVPISNHLYFYWYRQILGQKVEFLVSFYNNEISEKSEIFDDQFSVERPDGSNFTLKIRSTKLEDSAMYFCASSEDFLSGGTDTQYFGPGTRLTVL.

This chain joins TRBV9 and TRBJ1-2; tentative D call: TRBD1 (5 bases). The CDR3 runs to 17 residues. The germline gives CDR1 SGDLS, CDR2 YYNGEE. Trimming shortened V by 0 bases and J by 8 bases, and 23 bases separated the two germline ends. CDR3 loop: CASSVDPQGGSLGGYTF. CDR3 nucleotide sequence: TGTGCCAGCAGCGTAGATCCCCAGGGCGGTTCGTTAGGCGGCTACACCTTC.

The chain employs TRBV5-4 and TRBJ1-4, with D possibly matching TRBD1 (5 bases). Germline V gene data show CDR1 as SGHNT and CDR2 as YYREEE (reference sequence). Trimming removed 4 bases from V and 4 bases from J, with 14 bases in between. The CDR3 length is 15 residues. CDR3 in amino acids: CASSPQGSVNEKLFF. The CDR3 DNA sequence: TGTGCCAGCAGCCCTCAGGGATCGGTTAATGAAAAACTGTTTTTT.

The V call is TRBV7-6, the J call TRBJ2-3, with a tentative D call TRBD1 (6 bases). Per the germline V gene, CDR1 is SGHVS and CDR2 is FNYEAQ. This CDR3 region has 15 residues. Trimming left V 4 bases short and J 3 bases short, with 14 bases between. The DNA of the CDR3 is TGTGCCAGCAGCTCTTACCGGGACACTACAGATACGCAGTATTTT. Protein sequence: CASSSYRDTTDTQYF.

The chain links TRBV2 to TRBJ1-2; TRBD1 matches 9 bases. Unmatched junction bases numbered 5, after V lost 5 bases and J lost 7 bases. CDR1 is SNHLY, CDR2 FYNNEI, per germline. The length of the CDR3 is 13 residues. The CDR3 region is CASSSGQGSGYTF. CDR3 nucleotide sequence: TGTGCCAGCAGTTCAGGACAGGGGTCTGGCTACACCTTC.

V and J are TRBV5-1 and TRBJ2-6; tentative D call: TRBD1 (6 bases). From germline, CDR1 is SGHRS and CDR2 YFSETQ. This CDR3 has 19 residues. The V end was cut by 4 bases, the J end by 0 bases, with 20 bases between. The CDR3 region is CASSPITGPPTSGANVLTF. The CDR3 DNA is TGCGCCAGCAGCCCTATTACAGGGCCTCCTACCTCTGGGGCCAACGTCCTGACTTTC.

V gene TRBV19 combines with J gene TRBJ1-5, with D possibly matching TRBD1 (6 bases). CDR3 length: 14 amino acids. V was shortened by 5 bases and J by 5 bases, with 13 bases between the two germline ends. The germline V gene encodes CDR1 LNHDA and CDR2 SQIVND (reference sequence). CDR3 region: CASSPTGFDQPQHF. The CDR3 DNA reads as TGTGCCAGTAGTCCTACAGGGTTTGATCAGCCCCAGCATTTT.

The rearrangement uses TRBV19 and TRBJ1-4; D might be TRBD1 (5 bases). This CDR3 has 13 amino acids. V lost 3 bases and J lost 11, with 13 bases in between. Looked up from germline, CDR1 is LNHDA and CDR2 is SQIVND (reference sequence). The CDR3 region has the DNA TGTGCCAGTAGTATTCCAATCGGGGGGAAACTGTTTTTT. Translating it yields CASSIPIGGKLFF. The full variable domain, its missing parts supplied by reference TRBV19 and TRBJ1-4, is DGGITQSPKYLFRKEGQNVTLSCEQNLNHDAMYWYRQDPGQGLRLIYYSQIVNDFQKGDIAEGYSVSREKKESFPLTVTSAQKNPTAFYLCASSIPIGGKLFFGSGTQLSVL.

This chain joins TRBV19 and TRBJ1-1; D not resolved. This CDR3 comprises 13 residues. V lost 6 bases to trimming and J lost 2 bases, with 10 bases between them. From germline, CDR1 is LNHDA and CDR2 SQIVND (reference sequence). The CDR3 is CASSPGINTEAFF. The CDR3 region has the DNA TGTGCCAGTAGCCCGGGAATAAACACTGAAGCTTTCTTT.

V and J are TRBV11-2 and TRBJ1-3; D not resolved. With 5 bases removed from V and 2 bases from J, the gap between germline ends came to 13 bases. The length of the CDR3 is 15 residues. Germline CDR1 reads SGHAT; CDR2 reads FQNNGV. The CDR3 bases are TGTGCCAGCAGCGCCTCATTACAAACTGGAAACACCATATATTTT. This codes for CASSASLQTGNTIYF.

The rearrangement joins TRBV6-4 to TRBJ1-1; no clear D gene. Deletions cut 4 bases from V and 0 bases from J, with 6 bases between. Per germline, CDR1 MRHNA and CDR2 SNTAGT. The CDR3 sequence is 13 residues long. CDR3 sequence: CASSVGLNTEAFF. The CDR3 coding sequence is TGTGCCAGCAGTGTCGGGTTGAACACTGAAGCTTTCTTT.

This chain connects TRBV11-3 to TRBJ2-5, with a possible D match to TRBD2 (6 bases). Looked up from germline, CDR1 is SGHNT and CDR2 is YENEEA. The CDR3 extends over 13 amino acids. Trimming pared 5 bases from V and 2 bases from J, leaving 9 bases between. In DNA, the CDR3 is TGTGCCAGCAGCCCGGGGGTACAAGAGACCCAGTACTTC. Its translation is CASSPGVQETQYF.

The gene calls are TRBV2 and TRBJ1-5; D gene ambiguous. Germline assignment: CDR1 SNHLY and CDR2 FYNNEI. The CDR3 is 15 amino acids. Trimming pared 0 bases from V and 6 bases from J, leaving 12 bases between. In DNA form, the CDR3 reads TGTGCCAGCAGTGAAGCAGCTCGGGGTGCTCAGCCCCAGCATTTT. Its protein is CASSEAARGAQPQHF.

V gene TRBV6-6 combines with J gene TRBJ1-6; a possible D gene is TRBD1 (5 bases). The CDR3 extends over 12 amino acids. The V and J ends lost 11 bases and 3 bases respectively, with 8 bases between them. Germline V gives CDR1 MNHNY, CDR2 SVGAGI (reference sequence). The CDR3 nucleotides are TGTGCCGCGGGGGACTATAATTCACCCCTCCACTTT. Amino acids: CAAGDYNSPLHF.

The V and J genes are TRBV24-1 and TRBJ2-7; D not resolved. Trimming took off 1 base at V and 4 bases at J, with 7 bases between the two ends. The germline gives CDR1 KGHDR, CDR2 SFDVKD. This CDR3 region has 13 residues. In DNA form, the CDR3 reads TGTGCCACCAGTGATTTCCAGGAATACGAGCAGTACTTC. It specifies CATSDFQEYEQYF.

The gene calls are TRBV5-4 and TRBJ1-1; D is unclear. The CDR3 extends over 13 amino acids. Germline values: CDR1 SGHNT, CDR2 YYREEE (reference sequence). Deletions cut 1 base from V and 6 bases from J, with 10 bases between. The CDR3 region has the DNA TGTGCCAGCAGCTTGACCGGAGGTTCTGAAGCTTTCTTT. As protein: CASSLTGGSEAFF.

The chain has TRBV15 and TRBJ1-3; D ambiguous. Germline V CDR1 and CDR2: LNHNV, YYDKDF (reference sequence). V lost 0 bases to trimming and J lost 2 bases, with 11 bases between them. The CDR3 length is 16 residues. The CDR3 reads CATSRDPGRTGNTIYF. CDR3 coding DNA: TGTGCCACCAGCAGAGATCCGGGGAGAACTGGAAACACCATATATTTT.

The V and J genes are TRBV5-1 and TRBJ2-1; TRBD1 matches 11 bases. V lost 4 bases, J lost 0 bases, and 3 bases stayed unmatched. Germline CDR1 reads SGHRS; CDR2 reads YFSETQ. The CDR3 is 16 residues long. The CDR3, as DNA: TGCGCCAGCAGCCCGGGGACAGGGGGCTCCTACAATGAGCAGTTCTTC. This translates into CASSPGTGGSYNEQFF.

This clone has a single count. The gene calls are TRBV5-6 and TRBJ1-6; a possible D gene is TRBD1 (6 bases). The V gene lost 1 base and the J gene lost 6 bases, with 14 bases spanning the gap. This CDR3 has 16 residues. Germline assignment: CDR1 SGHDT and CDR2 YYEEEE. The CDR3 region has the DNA TGTGCCAGCAGCTTGAGGTCAGGGGTAATTAATTCACCCCTCCACTTT. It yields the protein CASSLRSGVINSPLHF.